This T cell receptor beta chain was documented in a study of blood T cells in healthy people across ages. Findings of the study overall: Nothing was known about donor CMV status, and this possibly confounded expanded clonotype changes.

A sample-barcoded 5' primer and a J-beta primer mix were used in a second PCR of roughly 7 to 12 cycles. Through a template-switch adaptor with 12 random nucleotides, each cDNA molecule received a tag. Each CDR3 protein is one row after TCRdb ran MiXCR on the 5' RACE reads. The table records over 1,200,000 distinct CDR3 sequences, 55% to 75% of them present only once. To note about this clonotype: Its antigen is still unknown.

Germline values: CDR1 SGHRS, CDR2 YFSETQ. The CDR3 length is 13 residues. V was pared by 2 bases and J by 1 base, with 7 bases between. The clonotype was recovered from a young man in good health. The specimen was blood. This chain links TRBV5-1 with TRBJ2-7; D unclear. Written as DNA, the CDR3 is TGCGCCAGCAGCTTCAAGGGTTCCTACGAGCAGTACTTC. Protein product: CASSFKGSYEQYF.